This is a list of T cell receptor beta chains from one sample in a study of cytomegalovirus exposure and HLA in healthy donors. Data came from immunoSEQ multiplex PCR; TCRdb stores just in-frame clones and leaves some out. The sample has about 150,000 clones, approximately 78% seen once. Sequenced sample: PBMCs. The receptors originated from a man between 40 and 49 years old in good health and CMV-seropositive. Each CDR3 is given with its conserved first and last residue. The D gene is left open where the match is weak. Clone size is not always given. Where it is, it says once, few, many or a class for expanded clones.

d_call	j_call	v_call	clone_size	cdr3_aa	cdr3_nt
.	TRBJ2-7	TRBV5-1	.	CASSLVAVGGEQYF	TGCGCCAGCAGCTTGGTGGCCGTCGGAGGCGAGCAGTACTTC
TRBD2	TRBJ2-7	TRBV28	.	CASKTSGSIEREQYF	TGTGCCAGCAAAACTAGCGGGAGTATCGAGCGCGAGCAGTACTTC
.	TRBJ1-2	TRBV6-5	few	CASSYLDRQDGYTF	TGTGCCAGCAGTTACCTTGACAGACAGGATGGCTACACCTTC
.	TRBJ2-7	TRBV7-6	.	CASSFGGGLSEQYF	TGTGCCAGCAGCTTTGGGGGCGGCCTCTCCGAGCAGTACTTC
TRBD2	TRBJ2-7	TRBV19	.	CASSRGGSGFLYEQYF	TGTGCCAGTAGTAGGGGAGGTAGCGGGTTCCTCTACGAGCAGTACTTC
TRBD1	TRBJ1-2	TRBV14	.	CASSSDRVQSHSPRGYTF	TGTGCCAGCAGCAGCGACAGGGTCCAGAGTCACAGTCCGAGGGGCTACACCTTC
.	TRBJ2-1	TRBV5-1	.	CASSLGSGNSYNEQFF	TGCGCCAGCAGCTTGGGATCAGGAAACTCCTACAATGAGCAGTTCTTC
TRBD1	TRBJ2-7	TRBV6-5	once	CASRPGQGISYEQYF	TGTGCCAGCAGGCCGGGACAGGGAATCTCCTACGAGCAGTACTTC
TRBD1	TRBJ1-2	TRBV5-1	few	CASSRQGAPGYGYTF	TGCGCCAGCAGCAGACAGGGGGCGCCAGGCTATGGCTACACCTTC
TRBD1	TRBJ2-1	TRBV4-1	.	CASSQMGQGNNEQFF	TGCGCCAGCAGCCAAATGGGACAGGGGAACAATGAGCAGTTCTTC
.	TRBJ2-7	TRBV23-1	.	CASSQSRGKLRYEQYF	TGCGCCAGCAGTCAATCCCGGGGTAAGCTGCGCTACGAGCAGTACTTC
TRBD2	TRBJ2-3	TRBV10-3	.	CAISRRPLTSGRDTQYF	TGTGCCATCAGTCGGCGCCCCCTCACTAGCGGGAGAGATACGCAGTATTTT
TRBD2	TRBJ2-1	TRBV27	.	CASRIKWGGDNEQFF	TGTGCCAGCAGAATAAAGTGGGGGGGGGACAATGAGCAGTTCTTC
.	TRBJ2-5	TRBV6-5	.	CASSSRGTQYF	TGTGCCAGCAGTTCACGGGGGACCCAGTACTTC
.	TRBJ2-1	TRBV29-1	.	CSVAGLAGNEQFF	TGCAGCGTTGCGGGACTTGCTGGCAATGAGCAGTTCTTC
.	TRBJ1-2	TRBV15	.	CATSRSRAAFNYGYTF	TGTGCCACCAGCAGGTCCAGGGCCGCTTTTAACTATGGCTACACCTTC
.	TRBJ2-7	TRBV10-2	.	CASGRDEQYF	TGCGCCAGCGGTCGGGACGAGCAGTACTTC
TRBD2	TRBJ2-7	TRBV5-1	.	CASSFTSGNEQYF	TGCGCCAGCAGCTTTACTAGCGGGAACGAGCAGTACTTC
.	TRBJ2-1	TRBV12-5	once	CASGLVISGNNEQFF	TGTGCTAGTGGTTTGGTTATTAGCGGCAACAATGAGCAGTTCTTC
TRBD1	TRBJ2-7	TRBV27	.	CASSLRGTGVYEQYF	TGTGCCAGCAGTTTAAGAGGGACAGGGGTCTACGAGCAGTACTTC
.	TRBJ2-3	TRBV30	few	CAWRRESDTQYF	TGTGCCTGGAGACGGGAGTCAGATACGCAGTATTTT
TRBD2	TRBJ2-7	TRBV19	.	CASSTGLAGVRAEQYF	TGTGCCAGTAGTACCGGACTAGCGGGAGTTCGGGCCGAGCAGTACTTC
.	TRBJ1-2	TRBV4-1	.	CASSQVQGNNGYTF	TGCGCCAGCAGCCAAGTTCAGGGGAACAATGGCTACACCTTC